This entry features one T cell receptor (beta chain) sequence. This entry belongs to a study of control samples from healthy donors and cancer patients. Per the germline V gene, CDR1 is LNHDA and CDR2 is SQIVND (reference sequence). CDR3 length: 17 residues. Trimming took off 1 base at V and 0 bases at J, with 13 bases between the two ends. The protocol was immunoSEQ multiplex PCR, while the TCRdb copy is restricted to in-frame clones and leaves out a portion. The sample includes roughly 93,000 clones, about 88% of them seen just once. The chain uses TRBV19 and TRBJ2-4, with D possibly being TRBD1 or TRBD2 (5 bases each). The sequence was collected from a woman between 45 and 60 years old with colorectal cancer. The sequenced sample consisted of PBMCs. CDR3 in amino acids: CASSIGDGSLAKNIQYF. The CDR3 coding sequence is TGTGCCAGTAGTATAGGGGACGGATCTCTAGCCAAAAACATTCAGTACTTC.